The 21 T cell receptor beta chains in this list originate from one sample, sequenced in a study of blood T cell repertoires in COVID-19. TCRdb keeps only in-frame clones here, not all; method: immunoSEQ multiplex PCR. In the table there are 140,000 to 150,000 clones, 75% to 85% of which are singletons. The specimen sequenced was peripheral blood. The receptors come from a man in his sixties with active or convalescent COVID-19.

The rearrangement uses TRBV5-4 and TRBJ2-3; 10 positions match TRBD1. The CDR3 length is 16 residues. The germline V gene has CDR1 SGHNT and CDR2 YYREEE (reference sequence). V trimming: 2 bases; J trimming: 3 bases; junction bases outside the gene matches: 6. The CDR3 is CASSLDRGLRTDTQYF. The CDR3 bases are TGTGCCAGCAGCTTAGACAGGGGGCTTCGGACAGATACGCAGTATTTT. Full variable domain (missing parts from reference TRBV5-4 and TRBJ2-3): ETGVTQSPTHLIKTRGQQVTLRCSSQSGHNTVSWYQQALGQGPQFIFQYYREEENGRGNFPPRFSGLQFPNYSSELNVNALELDDSALYLCASSLDRGLRTDTQYFGPGTRLTVL.

The chain recombines TRBV7-9 with TRBJ1-3; the D is unclear. The V and J ends lost 4 bases and 0 bases respectively, with 7 bases between them. This CDR3 has 14 amino acids. In germline, CDR1 is SEHNR, CDR2 FQNEAQ (reference sequence). CDR3 bases: TGTGCCAGCAGCTCTACCACCTCTGGAAACACCATATATTTT. Amino acids: CASSSTTSGNTIYF.

The gene calls are TRBV27 and TRBJ1-4, with TRBD1 matching over 8 bases. Germline CDR1 and CDR2: MNHEY and SMNVEV (reference sequence). The CDR3 is 17 residues long. The ends lost 2 bases at V and 2 bases at J; junction bases unmatched: 7. This CDR3 reads CASSLRQGWATNEKLFF. The CDR3 coding sequence is TGTGCCAGCAGTTTAAGACAGGGGTGGGCCACTAATGAAAAACTGTTTTTT.

The rearrangement joins TRBV27 to TRBJ2-1; TRBD2 agrees at 14 bases. Per the germline V gene, CDR1 is MNHEY and CDR2 is SMNVEV (reference sequence). CDR3 length: 16 amino acids. The trim removed 8 bases at V and 9 bases at J, leaving 12 bases unmatched. The CDR3 loop reads CASGLTGLAGVIEQFF. The CDR3 DNA reads as TGTGCCAGCGGGCTAACGGGACTAGCGGGAGTGATTGAGCAGTTCTTC.

This chain joins TRBV18 and TRBJ1-3, with D tentatively TRBD1 (5 bases). The V and J ends lost 5 bases and 0 bases respectively, with 14 bases between them. The CDR3 length is 16 residues. Germline loops: CDR1 KGHSH, CDR2 LQKENI. CDR3 sequence reads: CASSVRQGSSGNTIYF. The CDR3 DNA is TGTGCCAGCTCAGTACGGCAGGGTAGCTCTGGAAACACCATATATTTT.

Regarding this clone: The sample has other DNA sequences that encode this CDR3 too. The chain combines TRBV3-1 (or the pseudogene TRBV3-2) with TRBJ2-1; possibly TRBD2 for D (6 bases). V lost 1 base and J 5 bases, leaving 9 bases between the germline ends. Germline V gene lookup returns CDR1 LGHDT and CDR2 YNNKEL (reference sequence). CDR3 length: 14 amino acids. The chain's CDR3 is CASSQGGGNNEQFF. In nucleotides, the CDR3 is TGTGCCAGCAGCCAAGGTGGAGGGAACAATGAGCAGTTCTTC.

This sequence joins TRBV6-5 and TRBJ2-7; TRBD2 matches at 7 bases. Trimming took 8 bases from V and 5 from J; bases not matched to a gene: 12. The length of the CDR3 is 14 residues. Germline V gene data show CDR1 as MNHEY and CDR2 as SVGAGI. The DNA of the CDR3 is TGTGCCAGCTCAAGACCTAGCGGTGACCACGAGCAGTACTTC. It translates to CASSRPSGDHEQYF.

The gene calls are TRBV6-4 and TRBJ2-1, with D perhaps matching TRBD2 (5 bases). The CDR3 runs 15 residues. V was pared by 3 bases and J by 2 bases, with 11 bases between. Per germline, CDR1 MRHNA and CDR2 SNTAGT. The chain's CDR3 is CASSEGAGTYNEQFF. The CDR3 region has the DNA TGTGCCAGCAGTGAAGGTGCGGGTACCTACAATGAGCAGTTCTTC.

V gene TRBV21-1 combines with J gene TRBJ2-3; the D segment call TRBD1 is taken from the table without a DNA check. TRBV21-1 is designated a pseudogene. CDR3 length: 17 amino acids. Here the CDR3 reads CASSTAGTGRDTDTQYF. The CDR3 coding sequence is TGTGCCAGCAGCACGGCCGGGACAGGAAGGGACACAGATACGCAGTATTTT.

The chain joins TRBV29-1 to TRBJ2-1, with TRBD2 matching 11 bases. CDR3 size: 18 residues. V shed 4 bases and J 8 bases; nucleotides not matched to a gene: 19. Germline CDR1 is SQVTM and CDR2 is ANQGSEA. Here the CDR3 reads CSVVEQGATSGRGHEQFF. The CDR3 DNA reads as TGCAGCGTTGTGGAACAGGGGGCAACTAGCGGGAGAGGCCATGAGCAGTTCTTC.

V usage is TRBV5-8 and J usage is TRBJ2-2; a weak D match, TRBD1 (5 bases). The V and J ends lost 1 base and 5 bases respectively, with 9 bases between them. This CDR3 has 14 amino acids. Germline CDR1 SGHTS, CDR2 YDEGEE. CDR3 sequence reads: CASSLPGMTGELFF. For the CDR3, the DNA is TGTGCCAGCAGCTTGCCAGGGATGACCGGGGAGCTGTTTTTT.

This chain joins TRBV18 and TRBJ2-3; TRBD2 is a possible D gene (6 bases). This CDR3 has 14 residues. The germline V gene has CDR1 KGHSH and CDR2 LQKENI. V lost 2 bases and J 4 bases, leaving 10 bases between the germline ends. CDR3 residues: CASSPLGGADTQYF. In DNA form, the CDR3 reads TGTGCCAGCTCACCATTGGGCGGGGCAGATACGCAGTATTTT.

This chain joins TRBV5-1 and TRBJ1-3; D is possibly TRBD1 (5 bases). Germline CDR1 and CDR2: SGHRS and YFSETQ. This CDR3 is 15 amino acids long. V was clipped by 7 bases and J by 2 bases, with 16 bases between them. In DNA form, the CDR3 reads TGCGCCAGCCTATCGGGGGGAGAGGCTGGAAACACCATATATTTT. Residues: CASLSGGEAGNTIYF.

The J gene is TRBJ1-5, the V gene TRBV28; D not certain. V lost 5 bases, J lost 9 bases, and 17 bases lay in between. Germline CDR1 and CDR2: MDHEN and SYDVKM. The CDR3 covers 14 residues. CDR3 region: CASSPHGESLPQHF. Here the CDR3 DNA reads TGTGCCAGCAGTCCCCACGGGGAGTCGCTGCCCCAGCATTTT.

CDR3 sequence (DNA): TGTGCCAGCAGTGGTACGACAGGGGTAGGAAACACCATATATTTT. Amino acid sequence: CASSGTTGVGNTIYF. The chain has TRBV9 and TRBJ1-3; 8 bases are shared with TRBD1. This CDR3 region has 15 residues. CDR1 SGDLS and CDR2 YYNGEE come from the germline V gene. Germline trimming cut 5 bases from V and 4 bases from J; bases unmatched to any gene: 8.

This clone was picked up one time. The chain has TRBV28 and TRBJ2-1, with 11 bases aligning to TRBD2. Germline V gene data show CDR1 as MDHEN and CDR2 as SYDVKM. This CDR3 spans 17 amino acids. V gave up 3 bases and J gave up 4 bases; unmatched junction bases: 8. The CDR3 sequence: CASSLGASGRFYNEQFF. Written as DNA, the CDR3 is TGTGCCAGCAGTTTGGGGGCTAGCGGGAGGTTTTACAATGAGCAGTTCTTC.

The gene calls are TRBV18 and TRBJ2-1; 8 bases fit TRBD2. The CDR3 is 16 amino acids. V dropped 0 bases and J dropped 4; count of bases not matched to a gene: 5. Germline V gives CDR1 KGHSH, CDR2 LQKENI. The DNA of the CDR3 is TGTGCCAGCTCACCACCTGGACTAGCTACGTACAATGAGCAGTTCTTC. Its translation is CASSPPGLATYNEQFF.

The rearrangement links TRBV27 to TRBJ1-5; D unresolved. The CDR3 is made up of 16 amino acids. Trimming took off 5 bases at V and 4 bases at J, with 18 bases between the two ends. Germline V gene data show CDR1 as MNHEY and CDR2 as SMNVEV (reference sequence). The CDR3 region is CASSPRPPEENQPQHF. The CDR3 DNA sequence: TGTGCCAGCAGTCCAAGGCCACCGGAGGAAAATCAGCCCCAGCATTTT.

The rearrangement uses TRBV7-2 and TRBJ2-1, with 10 bases aligning to TRBD2. The CDR3 loop spans 17 amino acids. Trimming at V came to 1 base and at J to 7 bases, leaving 10 bases not matched to a gene. Germline V lookup: CDR1 SGHTA, CDR2 FQGNSA. CDR3: CASSLVGAGGPKNEQFF. In nucleotides, the CDR3 is TGTGCCAGCAGCTTAGTCGGAGCGGGAGGGCCGAAAAATGAGCAGTTCTTC.

The chain links TRBV9 to TRBJ2-7, with D unresolved. This CDR3 is 14 amino acids long. V was pared by 0 bases and J by 4 bases, with 11 bases between. CDR1 SGDLS and CDR2 YYNGEE come from the germline V gene. The CDR3 nucleotides read TGTGCCAGCAGCGTAGGCCCCCAGGTTTACGAGCAGTACTTC. The encoded protein is CASSVGPQVYEQYF. The complete variable domain, with remaining parts taken from reference TRBV9 and TRBJ2-7, reads DSGVTQTPKHLITATGQRVTLRCSPRSGDLSVYWYQQSLDQGLQFLIQYYNGEERAKGNILERFSAQQFPDLHSELNLSSLELGDSALYFCASSVGPQVYEQYFGPGTRLTVT.

The chain combines TRBV2 with TRBJ1-2; D is undetermined. CDR1 is SNHLY and CDR2 is FYNNEI in the germline V gene. V shed 7 bases and J shed 5 bases, with 14 bases lying between them. The CDR3 length is 13 residues. CDR3 nucleotide sequence: TGTGCCAGCACCCAAGAGGTCAGTTATGGCTACACCTTC. Translated: CASTQEVSYGYTF. Drawing the rest from reference TRBV2 and TRBJ1-2, the complete variable domain is EPEVTQTPSHQVTQMGQEVILRCVPISNHLYFYWYRQILGQKVEFLVSFYNNEISEKSEIFDDQFSVERPDGSNFTLKIRSTKLEDSAMYFCASTQEVSYGYTFGSGTRLTVV.